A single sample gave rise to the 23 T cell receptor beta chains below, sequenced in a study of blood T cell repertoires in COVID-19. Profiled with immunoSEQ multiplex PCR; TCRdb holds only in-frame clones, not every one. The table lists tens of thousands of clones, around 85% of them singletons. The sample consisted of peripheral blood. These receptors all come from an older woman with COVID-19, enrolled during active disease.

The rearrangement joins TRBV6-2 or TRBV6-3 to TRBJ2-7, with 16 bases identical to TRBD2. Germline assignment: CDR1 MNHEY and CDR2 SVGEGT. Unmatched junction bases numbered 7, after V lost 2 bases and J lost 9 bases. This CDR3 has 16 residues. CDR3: CASSYLGLAGGTVQYF. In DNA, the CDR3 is TGTGCCAGCAGTTACCTGGGACTAGCGGGGGGGACGGTGCAGTACTTC.

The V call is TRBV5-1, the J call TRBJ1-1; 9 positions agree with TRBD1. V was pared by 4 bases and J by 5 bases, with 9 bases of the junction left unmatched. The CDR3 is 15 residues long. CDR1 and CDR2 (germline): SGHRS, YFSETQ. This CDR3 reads CASSRQTGGETEAFF. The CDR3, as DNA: TGCGCCAGCAGCCGACAGACAGGGGGAGAAACTGAAGCTTTCTTT.

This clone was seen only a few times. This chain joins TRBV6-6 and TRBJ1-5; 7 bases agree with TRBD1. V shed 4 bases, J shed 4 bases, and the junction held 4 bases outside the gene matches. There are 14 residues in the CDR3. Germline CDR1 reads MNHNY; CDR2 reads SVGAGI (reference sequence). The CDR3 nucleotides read TGTGCCAGCAGTTCGGGACAGAGAAATCAGCCCCAGCATTTT. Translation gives CASSSGQRNQPQHF.

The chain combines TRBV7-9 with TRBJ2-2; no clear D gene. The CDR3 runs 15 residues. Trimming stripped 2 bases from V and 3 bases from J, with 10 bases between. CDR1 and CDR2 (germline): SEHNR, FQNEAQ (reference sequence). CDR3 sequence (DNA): TGTGCCAGCAGCTTAAGCGACTGGTACACCGGGGAGCTGTTTTTT. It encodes CASSLSDWYTGELFF.

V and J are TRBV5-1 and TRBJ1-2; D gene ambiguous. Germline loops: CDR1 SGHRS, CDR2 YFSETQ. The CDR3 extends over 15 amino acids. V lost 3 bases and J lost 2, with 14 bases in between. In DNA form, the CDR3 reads TGCGCCAGCAGCTCGGGCGGGGTAAACAACTATGGCTACACCTTC. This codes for CASSSGGVNNYGYTF.

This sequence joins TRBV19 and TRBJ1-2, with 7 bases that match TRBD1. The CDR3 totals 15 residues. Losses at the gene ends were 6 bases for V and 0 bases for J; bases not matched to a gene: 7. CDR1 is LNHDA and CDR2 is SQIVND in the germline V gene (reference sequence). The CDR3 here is CASSPQTGSNYGYTF. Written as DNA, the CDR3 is TGTGCCAGTAGCCCACAGACAGGGTCTAACTATGGCTACACCTTC.

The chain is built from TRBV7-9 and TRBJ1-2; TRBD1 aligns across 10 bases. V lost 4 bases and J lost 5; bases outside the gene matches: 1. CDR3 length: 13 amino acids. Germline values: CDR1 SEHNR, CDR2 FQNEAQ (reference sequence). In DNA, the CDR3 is TGTGCCAGCAGCTGGACAGGGGGATATGGCTACACCTTC. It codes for CASSWTGGYGYTF.

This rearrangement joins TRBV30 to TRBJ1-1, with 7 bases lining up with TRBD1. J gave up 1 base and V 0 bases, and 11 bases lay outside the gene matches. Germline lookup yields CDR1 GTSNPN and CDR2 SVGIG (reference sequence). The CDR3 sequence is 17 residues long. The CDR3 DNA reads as TGTGCCTGGAGTGTATCTGCCGGGAACAGGGGGAACACTGAAGCTTTCTTT. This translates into CAWSVSAGNRGNTEAFF.

DNA for the CDR3: TGTGCCAGCAGCTCCTCAGGGTTGGCTAATGAAAAACTGTTTTTT. It codes for CASSSSGLANEKLFF. The gene calls are TRBV11-2 and TRBJ1-4; weak D call: TRBD1 (5 bases). With 4 bases removed from V and 3 bases from J, the gap between germline ends came to 12 bases. This CDR3 has 15 amino acids. CDR1 and CDR2 (germline): SGHAT, FQNNGV.

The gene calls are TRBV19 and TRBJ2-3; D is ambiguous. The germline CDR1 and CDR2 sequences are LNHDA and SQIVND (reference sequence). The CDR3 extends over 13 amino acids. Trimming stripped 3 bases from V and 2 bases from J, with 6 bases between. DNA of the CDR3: TGTGCCAGTAGTATGGGCTACACAGATACGCAGTATTTT. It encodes CASSMGYTDTQYF.

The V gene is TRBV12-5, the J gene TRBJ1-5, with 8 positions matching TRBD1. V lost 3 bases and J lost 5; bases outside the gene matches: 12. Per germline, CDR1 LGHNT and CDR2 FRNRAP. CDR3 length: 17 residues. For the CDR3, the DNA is TGTGCTAGTGGTTTTATCCCGGACAGGGCCCGCGATCAGCCCCAGCATTTT. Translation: CASGFIPDRARDQPQHF.

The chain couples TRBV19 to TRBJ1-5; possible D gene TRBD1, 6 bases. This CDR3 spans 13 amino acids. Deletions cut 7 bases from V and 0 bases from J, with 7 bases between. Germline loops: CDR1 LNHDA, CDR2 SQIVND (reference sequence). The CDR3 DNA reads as TGTGCCAGTACAGGGGATAGCAATCAGCCCCAGCATTTT. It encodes CASTGDSNQPQHF.

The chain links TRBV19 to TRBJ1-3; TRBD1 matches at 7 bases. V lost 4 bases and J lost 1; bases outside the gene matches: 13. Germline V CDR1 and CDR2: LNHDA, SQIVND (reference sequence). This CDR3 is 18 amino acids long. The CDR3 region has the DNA TGTGCCAGTAGTACCCACAGGGGCGTTCTTTTTTCTGGAAACACCATATATTTT. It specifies CASSTHRGVLFSGNTIYF.

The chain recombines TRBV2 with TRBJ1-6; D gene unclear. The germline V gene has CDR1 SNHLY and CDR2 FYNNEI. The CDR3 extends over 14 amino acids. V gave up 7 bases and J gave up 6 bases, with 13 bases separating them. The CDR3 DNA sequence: TGTGCCAGCATTCGACGGACTGGTAATTCACCCCTCCACTTT. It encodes CASIRRTGNSPLHF.

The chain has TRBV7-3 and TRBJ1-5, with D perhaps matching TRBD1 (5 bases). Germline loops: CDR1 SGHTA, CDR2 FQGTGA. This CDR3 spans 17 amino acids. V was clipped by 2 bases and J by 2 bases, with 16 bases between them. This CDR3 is CASSLQTWGEGNQPQHF. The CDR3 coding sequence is TGTGCCAGCAGCTTACAGACTTGGGGCGAAGGCAATCAGCCCCAGCATTTT.

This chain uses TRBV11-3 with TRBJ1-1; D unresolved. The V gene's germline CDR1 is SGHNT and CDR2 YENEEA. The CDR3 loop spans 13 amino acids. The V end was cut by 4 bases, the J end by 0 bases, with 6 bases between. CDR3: CASSSHMNTEAFF. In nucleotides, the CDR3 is TGTGCCAGCAGCTCCCACATGAACACTGAAGCTTTCTTT.

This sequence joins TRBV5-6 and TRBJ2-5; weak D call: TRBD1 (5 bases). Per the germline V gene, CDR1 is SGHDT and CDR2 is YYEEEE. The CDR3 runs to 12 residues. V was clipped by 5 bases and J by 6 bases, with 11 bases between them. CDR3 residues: CASSLTDKTQYF. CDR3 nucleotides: TGTGCCAGCAGTCTCACGGACAAGACCCAGTACTTC.

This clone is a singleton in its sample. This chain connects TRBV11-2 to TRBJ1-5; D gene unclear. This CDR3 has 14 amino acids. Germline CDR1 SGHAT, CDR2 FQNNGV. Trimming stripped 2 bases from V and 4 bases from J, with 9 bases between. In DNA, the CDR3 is TGTGCCAGCAGCTTATACTCGGGGAATCAGCCCCAGCATTTT. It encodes CASSLYSGNQPQHF.

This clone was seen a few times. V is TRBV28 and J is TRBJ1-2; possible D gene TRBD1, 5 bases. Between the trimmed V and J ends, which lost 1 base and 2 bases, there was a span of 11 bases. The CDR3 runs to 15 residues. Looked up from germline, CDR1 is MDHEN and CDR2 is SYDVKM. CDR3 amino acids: CASSLFTTGNYGYTF. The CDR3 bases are TGTGCCAGCAGTTTATTTACTACAGGCAACTATGGCTACACCTTC.

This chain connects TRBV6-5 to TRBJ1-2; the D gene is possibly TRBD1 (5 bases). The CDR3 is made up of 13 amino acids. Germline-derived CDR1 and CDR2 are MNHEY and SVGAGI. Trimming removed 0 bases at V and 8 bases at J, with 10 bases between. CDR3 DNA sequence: TGTGCCAGCAGTTACTCGAGACAGCTAGGCTACACCTTC. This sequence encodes CASSYSRQLGYTF.

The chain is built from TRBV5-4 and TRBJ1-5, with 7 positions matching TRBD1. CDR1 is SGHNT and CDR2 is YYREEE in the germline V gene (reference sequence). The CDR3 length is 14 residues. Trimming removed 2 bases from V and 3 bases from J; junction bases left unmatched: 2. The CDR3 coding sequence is TGTGCCAGCAGCTTCGGGACAGTCAATCAGCCCCAGCATTTT. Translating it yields CASSFGTVNQPQHF.

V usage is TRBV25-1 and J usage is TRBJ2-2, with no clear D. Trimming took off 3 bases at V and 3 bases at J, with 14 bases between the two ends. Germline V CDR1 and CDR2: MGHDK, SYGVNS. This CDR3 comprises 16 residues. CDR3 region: CASSEGLGSYTGELFF. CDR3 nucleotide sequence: TGTGCCAGCAGTGAGGGTCTGGGCAGCTACACCGGGGAGCTGTTTTTT.

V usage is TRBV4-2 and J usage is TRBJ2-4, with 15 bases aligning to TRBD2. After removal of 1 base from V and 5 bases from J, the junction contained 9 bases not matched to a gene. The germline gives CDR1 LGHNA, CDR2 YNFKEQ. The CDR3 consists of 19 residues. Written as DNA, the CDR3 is TGTGCCAGCAGCCAAGTGAGCGGACTAGCGGGGGGGCCGGAAAACATTCAGTACTTC. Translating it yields CASSQVSGLAGGPENIQYF.